This T cell receptor (beta chain) was observed in a study of graft-versus-host responses after intestinal transplantation. Produced via immunoSEQ multiplex PCR; TCRdb's table is partial and in-frame only. Of 85,000 to 130,000 clones listed, roughly 87% are singletons. The germline V gene has CDR1 SGHVS and CDR2 FNYEAQ. CDR3 length equals 14 residues. The ends were cut back, 5 bases at V and 1 base at J, with 6 bases in the middle. Study-level points and caveats: There were GvH clones found in recipient marrow, and some of them appeared first in ileum or blood.

A note on this clone: Its specificity is not known.

Source: unstimulated CD4+ T cells sorted from spleen or lymph node cells, taken before intestinal transplant. The chain employs TRBV7-6 and TRBJ1-6; no clear D gene. The receptor comes from a human donor who received an intestinal transplant. The CDR3 DNA is TGTGCCAGCAGCCAAGGGTCCTATAATTCACCCCTCCACTTT. Encoded protein: CASSQGSYNSPLHF.